Many counts were recorded for the clone carrying this TCR beta chain. Its antigen is unidentified. TCRdb analysed the 5' RACE reads with MiXCR anew, one entry per CDR3 protein. The sample yields 93,000 or so distinct CDR3 sequences, about 10% seen once. The sample belongs to a study of neurological immune-mediated disorders. Study results and caveats: CDR3 amino acid sequences of expanded clones were not shared across subjects, a result suggesting private repertoires in all groups.

Time point: longitudinal time-point 3. Sequenced input: PBMCs. The origin of this receptor is a female donor with HTLV-1-associated myelopathy (HAM/TSP).

DNA for the CDR3: TGTGCCAGCAGCGTAGGGGCTAATTCACCCCTCCACTTT. Protein product: CASSVGANSPLHF. The rearrangement uses TRBV9 and TRBJ1-6; D is undetermined. CDR3 length: 13 amino acids. Trimming removed 0 bases at V and 6 bases at J, with 4 bases between. CDR1 and CDR2 from the germline V gene are SGDLS and YYNGEE.